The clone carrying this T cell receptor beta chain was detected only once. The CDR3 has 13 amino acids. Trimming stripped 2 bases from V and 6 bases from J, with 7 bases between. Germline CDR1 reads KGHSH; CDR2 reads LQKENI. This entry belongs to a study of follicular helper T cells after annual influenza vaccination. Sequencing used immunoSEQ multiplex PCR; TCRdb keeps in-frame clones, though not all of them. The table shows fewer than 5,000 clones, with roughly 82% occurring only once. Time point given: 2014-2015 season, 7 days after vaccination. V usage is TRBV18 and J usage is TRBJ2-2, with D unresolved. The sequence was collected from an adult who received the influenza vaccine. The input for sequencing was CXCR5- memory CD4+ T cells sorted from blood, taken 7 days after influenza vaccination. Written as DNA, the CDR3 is TGTGCCAGCTCACCATACAAGGCCGGGGAGCTGTTTTTT. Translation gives CASSPYKAGELFF.